This T cell receptor (beta chain) is from a study of early T cells in non-severe SARS-CoV-2 infection. CDR1 SGHNT and CDR2 YENEEA come from the germline V gene. This CDR3 is 13 amino acids long. Unmatched junction bases numbered 4, after V lost 2 bases and J lost 9 bases. TCRdb fed the 5' RACE reads into MiXCR, producing one record per CDR3 protein. The repertoire has 56,000 or so distinct CDR3 sequences, 8% to 10% of them found once; the top ten carry approximately 4.6%. This sequence joins TRBV11-3 and TRBJ2-1; 7 nucleotides match TRBD2. The receptor was isolated from an adult who was a healthcare worker with PCR-confirmed SARS-CoV-2 infection or an uninfected control (not recorded which). The sequencing input was whole blood. The CDR3 loop is CASSLRGGGEQFF. CDR3 DNA sequence: TGTGCCAGCAGCTTACGCGGGGGTGGTGAGCAGTTCTTC.